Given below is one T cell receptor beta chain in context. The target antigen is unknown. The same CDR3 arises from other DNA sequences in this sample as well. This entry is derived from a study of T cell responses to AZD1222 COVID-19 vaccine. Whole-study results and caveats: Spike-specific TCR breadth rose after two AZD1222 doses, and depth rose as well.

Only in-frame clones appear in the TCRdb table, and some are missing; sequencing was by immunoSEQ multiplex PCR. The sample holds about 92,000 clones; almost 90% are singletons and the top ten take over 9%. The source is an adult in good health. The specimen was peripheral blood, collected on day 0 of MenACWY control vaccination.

As DNA, the CDR3 is TGCGCCAGCAGCTTGCTCGGGGGTACCTACGAGCAGTACTTC. It is translated as CASSLLGGTYEQYF. The genes are TRBV5-1 and TRBJ2-7; D might be TRBD2 (6 bases). Per the germline V gene, CDR1 is SGHRS and CDR2 is YFSETQ. This CDR3 region has 14 residues. V lost 1 base to trimming and J lost 2 bases, with 10 bases between them. Supplemented by reference TRBV5-1 and TRBJ2-7, the full variable domain reads KAGVTQTPRYLIKTRGQQVTLSCSPISGHRSVSWYQQTPGQGLQFLFEYFSETQRNKGNFPGRFSGRQFSNSRSEMNVSTLELGDSALYLCASSLLGGTYEQYFGPGTRLTVT.